The 19 T cell receptor beta chains below all came from one sample that was sequenced in a study of human T cells and chemical hapten exposure. TCRdb analysed the RACE reads with MiXCR anew, one entry per CDR3 protein. The sample has about 360,000 distinct CDR3 sequences, about 4.8% seen once; the top ten hold about 2.2%. Described time point: patch test 1, 2 weeks after DPC sensitization. Indicated treatment: therapeutic diphenylcyclopropenone sensitization with weekly scalp DPC. Sequenced here: whole blood, sampled in connection with sensitization to the hapten diphenylcyclopropenone (DPC). All receptors come from a woman between 45 and 60 years old with alopecia areata. Some clones in this sample may be carry-over from other donors' samples.

This clonotype was counted many times. The gene calls are TRBV4-3 and TRBJ2-7; 14 positions match TRBD2. CDR1 is LGHNA, CDR2 YSLEER, per germline. V lost 6 bases, J lost 3 bases, and 4 bases stayed unmatched. This CDR3 spans 15 amino acids. CDR3 nucleotides: TGCGCCAGCAGTGGAGGACTAGCGGGGGGCTACGAGCAGTACTTC. It codes for CASSGGLAGGYEQYF.

This clonotype came up many times. CDR3 sequence: CSVERDRRLETQYF. The CDR3 nucleotides read TGCAGCGTGGAAAGGGACAGGAGGCTAGAGACCCAGTACTTC. The rearrangement joins TRBV29-1 to TRBJ2-5, with 8 bases fitting TRBD1. V lost 6 bases and J lost 4; bases outside the gene matches: 10. Germline loops: CDR1 SQVTM, CDR2 ANQGSEA. The CDR3 totals 14 residues.

At least ten counts were recorded for this clonotype. The rearrangement uses TRBV7-9 and TRBJ1-4, with TRBD1 matching over 11 bases. Germline CDR1 and CDR2: SEHNR and FQNEAQ (reference sequence). V trimming: 5 bases; J trimming: 8 bases; junction bases outside the gene matches: 10. The CDR3 length is 16 residues. As DNA, the CDR3 is TGTGCCAGCAGCAGGACAGGGGGCGACATAAGGGAAAAACTGTTTTTT. Translating it yields CASSRTGGDIREKLFF.

In this sample, this clonotype turned up many times. The chain employs TRBV21-1 and TRBJ2-7. TRBV21-1 is termed a pseudogene. CDR3 length equals 10 residues. The CDR3 nucleotides are TGTGCCAGCAGCGACACCCTGCAGTACTTC. It yields the protein CASSDTLQYF.

The V call is TRBV4-1, the J call TRBJ1-4; D perhaps matches TRBD1 (5 bases). The CDR3 is made up of 15 amino acids. The germline V gene encodes CDR1 MGHRA and CDR2 YSYEKL. The V and J ends lost 2 bases and 6 bases respectively, with 13 bases between them. The CDR3 coding sequence is TGCGCCAGCAGCCAATACCGACAGAGCCATGAAAAACTGTTTTTT. Translation: CASSQYRQSHEKLFF.

The rearrangement uses TRBV29-1 and TRBJ2-3, with D perhaps matching TRBD2 (5 bases). The CDR3 consists of 12 residues. The germline gives CDR1 SQVTM, CDR2 ANQGSEA. CDR3: CTGGGSTDTQYF. In nucleotides, the CDR3 is TGCACCGGCGGCGGGAGCACAGATACGCAGTATTTT.

At least ten counts were recorded for this clonotype. The rearrangement links TRBV14 to TRBJ1-5, with 8 bases lining up with TRBD1. J was trimmed by 0 bases and V by 1 base; bases with no gene match: 5. CDR1 is SGHDN and CDR2 is FVKESK in the germline V gene. The CDR3 length is 17 residues. The CDR3 loop reads CASSQVRDRYSNQPQHF. The CDR3 coding sequence is TGTGCCAGCAGCCAAGTCCGGGACAGGTATAGCAATCAGCCCCAGCATTTT.

This clonotype was recorded at least ten times. V and J are TRBV29-1 and TRBJ2-4; D gene ambiguous. V was cut by 1 base and J by 9 bases, with 13 bases left in between. Germline assignment: CDR1 SQVTM and CDR2 ANQGSEA. The CDR3 length is 13 residues. The CDR3 spells CSVEGRAFGIQYF. The CDR3 DNA reads TGCAGCGTTGAAGGCCGGGCCTTCGGCATTCAGTACTTC.

This clonotype has only a few counts. The chain links TRBV7-9 to TRBJ2-1; 8 nucleotides agree with TRBD2. V lost 7 bases to trimming and J lost 0 bases; unmatched junction nucleotides: 5. Germline assignment: CDR1 SEHNR and CDR2 FQNEAQ (reference sequence). CDR3 length: 15 amino acids. CDR3 sequence reads: CASKLAGSSYNEQFF. The DNA for the CDR3 is TGTGCCAGCAAGCTAGCGGGCAGCTCCTACAATGAGCAGTTCTTC.

This clonotype was counted between two and nine times. This chain connects TRBV6-1 to TRBJ2-5, with D perhaps TRBD1 or TRBD2 (6 bases each). The CDR3 has 14 residues. V was pared by 0 bases and J by 5 bases, with 10 bases between. CDR1 MNHNS and CDR2 SASEGT come from the germline V gene. The CDR3, as DNA: TGTGCCAGCAGTGAAGCTGGGGGGCCGGAGACCCAGTACTTC. Translated, it gives CASSEAGGPETQYF.

This clonotype was seen at least ten times. The chain couples TRBV2 to TRBJ2-5; D unresolved. CDR3 length: 15 amino acids. Germline CDR1 SNHLY, CDR2 FYNNEI. V was cut by 0 bases and J by 3 bases, with 11 bases left in between. CDR3 region: CASSEATTAKETQYF. The CDR3 region has the DNA TGTGCCAGCAGTGAAGCAACCACAGCCAAAGAGACCCAGTACTTC. Variable domain in full (rest from reference TRBV2 and TRBJ2-5): EPEVTQTPSHQVTQMGQEVILRCVPISNHLYFYWYRQILGQKVEFLVSFYNNEISEKSEIFDDQFSVERPDGSNFTLKIRSTKLEDSAMYFCASSEATTAKETQYFGPGTRLLVL.

This clonotype was counted many times. The chain combines TRBV6-1 with TRBJ2-1; perhaps D is TRBD1 or TRBD2 (5 bases each). This CDR3 is 15 amino acids long. V was clipped by 6 bases and J by 4 bases, with 16 bases between them. Germline loops: CDR1 MNHNS, CDR2 SASEGT. CDR3 DNA sequence: TGTGCCAGCAGCCGAACTAGGGGCGGATACAATGAGCAGTTCTTC. Translating it yields CASSRTRGGYNEQFF.

The rearrangement links TRBV5-1 to TRBJ2-1; TRBD2 matches at 11 bases. The CDR3 length is 15 residues. The V and J ends lost 6 bases and 10 bases, in that order; junction bases with no gene match: 12. Germline CDR1 is SGHRS and CDR2 is YFSETQ. The DNA of the CDR3 is TGCGCCAGCACCCTAGCGGGGGGCCCCGTTGAGGAGCAGTTCTTC. It yields the protein CASTLAGGPVEEQFF. Looking up the rest from reference TRBV5-1 and TRBJ2-1 gives the full variable domain: KAGVTQTPRYLIKTRGQQVTLSCSPISGHRSVSWYQQTPGQGLQFLFEYFSETQRNKGNFPGRFSGRQFSNSRSEMNVSTLELGDSALYLCASTLAGGPVEEQFFGPGTRLTVL.

This clonotype was seen more than once but under ten times. This rearrangement joins TRBV4-1 to TRBJ2-1; D is unclear. The CDR3 is 12 amino acids. Germline V gene data show CDR1 as MGHRA and CDR2 as YSYEKL. The V end was cut by 4 bases, the J end by 7 bases, with 8 bases between. The CDR3 protein is CASSPLGNEQFF. The DNA for the CDR3 is TGCGCCAGCAGCCCTCTAGGGAATGAGCAGTTCTTC.

This clonotype was recorded a few times. The V gene is TRBV10-3, the J gene TRBJ2-3; 8 nucleotides line up with TRBD1. Trimming at V came to 3 bases and at J to 7 bases, leaving 6 bases not matched to a gene. Germline V gene sequence: CDR1 ENHRY, CDR2 SYGVKD. This CDR3 contains 14 residues. CDR3 coding DNA: TGTGCCATCAGTGAACCGGGACAGGCTAATACGCAGTATTTT. This encodes CAISEPGQANTQYF.

Only a few counts were recorded for this clonotype. The V and J genes are TRBV6-2 or TRBV6-3 and TRBJ1-5, with 8 bases lining up with TRBD1. CDR1 is MNHEY, CDR2 SVGEGT, per germline. The CDR3 spans 15 residues. V gave up 2 bases and J gave up 8 bases; unmatched junction bases: 8. The chain's CDR3 is CASSYPRQGPKPQHF. CDR3 bases: TGTGCCAGCAGTTACCCCAGACAGGGGCCCAAGCCCCAGCATTTT.

In its sample, this clonotype was seen many times. The chain couples TRBV20-1 to TRBJ1-5; D remains ambiguous. Deletions cut 0 bases from V and 7 bases from J, with 10 bases between. The CDR3 is 13 residues long. CDR1 is DFQATT, CDR2 SNEGSKA, per germline (reference sequence). CDR3 DNA: TGCAGTGCTAGAGATGTCTGGGAACAGCCCCAGCATTTT. It is translated as CSARDVWEQPQHF.

This chain uses TRBV3-1 with TRBJ1-6; 9 nucleotides align to TRBD1. Looked up from germline, CDR1 is LGHDT and CDR2 is YNNKEL (reference sequence). The CDR3 has 17 amino acids. J lost 6 bases, V lost 4 bases, and 10 bases had no gene match. CDR3 bases: TGTGCCAGCAGCCTAGGACAGGGGTCTTCTGCTAATTCACCCCTCCACTTT. Its protein is CASSLGQGSSANSPLHF. Supplemented by reference TRBV3-1 and TRBJ1-6, the full variable domain reads DTAVSQTPKYLVTQMGNDKSIKCEQNLGHDTMYWYKQDSKKFLKIMFSYNNKELIINETVPNRFSPKSPDKAHLNLHINSLELGDSAVYFCASSLGQGSSANSPLHFGNGTRLTVT.

In this sample, this clonotype turned up a few times. This CDR3 is CASTLAGGQETQYF. The CDR3 nucleotides read TGCGCCAGCACTCTAGCGGGGGGTCAAGAGACCCAGTACTTC. The chain carries TRBV5-1 and TRBJ2-5; TRBD2 aligns across 11 bases. Germline V CDR1 and CDR2: SGHRS, YFSETQ. This CDR3 is 14 amino acids long. Germline trimming cut 6 bases from V and 2 bases from J; bases unmatched to any gene: 3.